These 7 T cell receptor beta chains share one sample of origin, sequenced in a study of blood T cell repertoires in COVID-19. Profiling relied on immunoSEQ multiplex PCR, and the TCRdb table lists in-frame clones only, not all of them. The sample carries some 110,000 clones, about nine tenths recorded once. Sequences were obtained from peripheral blood. The receptors come from a man aged 35-49 years with acute or convalescent COVID-19.

The chain has TRBV6-1 and TRBJ2-7; D possibly corresponds to TRBD1 (5 bases). Per the germline V gene, CDR1 is MNHNS and CDR2 is SASEGT. V was trimmed by 2 bases and J by 3 bases, leaving 17 bases between them. The CDR3 consists of 16 residues. The CDR3 sequence is CASSEFARMGLYEQYF. CDR3 DNA: TGTGCCAGCAGTGAATTCGCTAGGATGGGGCTCTACGAGCAGTACTTC.

J is TRBJ1-1 and V is TRBV29-1; a possible D gene is TRBD1 (5 bases). CDR1 and CDR2 from the germline V gene are SQVTM and ANQGSEA. V dropped 7 bases and J dropped 1 base, with 13 bases sitting between them. The CDR3 is made up of 13 amino acids. CDR3 residues: CSGGTQGNTEAFF. CDR3 in DNA: TGCAGCGGGGGGACTCAGGGGAACACTGAAGCTTTCTTT. Together with reference TRBV29-1 and TRBJ1-1, the CDR3 gives the full variable domain: SAVISQKPSRDICQRGTSLTIQCQVDSQVTMMFWYRQQPGQSLTLIATANQGSEATYESGFVIDKFPISRPNLTFSTLTVSNMSPEDSSIYLCSGGTQGNTEAFFGQGTRLTVV.

This chain uses TRBV27 with TRBJ2-1; D perhaps matches TRBD2 (5 bases). Looked up from germline, CDR1 is MNHEY and CDR2 is SMNVEV (reference sequence). V lost 3 bases and J lost 15, with 18 bases in between. This CDR3 spans 13 amino acids. CDR3 bases: TGTGCCAGCAGTTTTGGAACGGGGTTATCGTGGTTCTTC. This translates into CASSFGTGLSWFF.

This sequence joins TRBV20-1 and TRBJ1-3; D remains unclear. The germline V and J ends were trimmed by 3 bases and 0 bases, with 9 bases remaining between them. The germline gives CDR1 DFQATT, CDR2 SNEGSKA (reference sequence). This CDR3 region has 14 residues. Written as DNA, the CDR3 is TGCAGTGCTAGTAGACGGGACTCTGGAAACACCATATATTTT. Protein product: CSASRRDSGNTIYF.

The chain has TRBV2 and TRBJ2-7, with 11 bases fitting TRBD2. Germline V CDR1 and CDR2: SNHLY, FYNNEI. The V gene end was trimmed by 2 bases and the J gene end by 2 bases; junction bases not matched to a gene: 5. This CDR3 has 16 amino acids. The DNA for the CDR3 is TGTGCCAGCAGTGAAAGGCTAGCGGGAGGAACCTACGAGCAGTACTTC. Protein sequence: CASSERLAGGTYEQYF.

This chain joins TRBV5-4 and TRBJ1-6; weak D call: TRBD1 (6 bases). Germline CDR1 SGHNT, CDR2 YYREEE (reference sequence). The CDR3 has 14 residues. V was shortened by 1 base and J by 8 bases, with 10 bases between the two germline ends. In DNA form, the CDR3 reads TGTGCCAGCAGCTTGCCAGGGGTAGATTCACCCCTCCACTTT. It is translated as CASSLPGVDSPLHF.

This chain uses TRBV5-1 with TRBJ1-6; TRBD1 aligns across 9 bases. The CDR3 sequence is 15 residues long. J was trimmed by 10 bases and V by 1 base; bases with no gene match: 6. Germline V CDR1 and CDR2: SGHRS, YFSETQ. The CDR3 DNA sequence: TGCGCCAGCAGCTTGACGGGACAGGGAGCGTCACCCCTCCACTTT. This gives the protein CASSLTGQGASPLHF.